This T cell receptor beta chain was sequenced during a study of cytomegalovirus exposure and HLA in healthy donors (TCRdb year 2017). Looking at the study overall: An earlier analysis of 587 of the donors reported about 260 Gb of sequence data and 117 million unique TCR beta sequences obtained from around 190 million T cells. Among 398 genotyped donors of the cohort, an average of approximately 240,000 unique TCR beta nucleotide sequences were sequenced per donor, roughly 18% of them non-productive. Rather than drawing on any new phenotypic data, the later analysis identified candidate immune exposures from TCR beta sequences and the way those sequences occurred across donors. Among the roughly 400 genotyped donors, around 81% belonged to the genetic ancestry cluster associated with self-reported Caucasian donors. The study was designed to test whether signatures of past pathogen exposure could be identified by cataloging public T cell receptors. Because of strong linkage in the cohort, roughly five DR-DQ haplotypes were treated as single units for association and clustering. Class I and class II HLA loci were covered by the typing at four-digit resolution. In a later genetic analysis, genome-wide SNP genotypes for about 65% of the roughly 670 donors were used, and that subset was treated as a discovery cohort. Roughly 300 gigabases of sequencing data and around 85 million unique TCR sequences made up an early release that covered 500 to 650 HLA-typed donors. All discovery cohort repertoires had been generated using a single sequencing platform. To study patterns of TCR occurrence, a later analysis re-analyzed previously published TCR beta repertoires from just over 650 donors and added high-resolution HLA genotyping. Typing coverage differed by locus: A, B, C, DRB1 and DQB1 were typed in roughly 620-640 donors, DQA1 in 500 to 550, DPA1 in 600 to 610, and DPB1 in around 440. To decide whether each TCR beta V gene segment behaved as functional or pseudogenic, an earlier analysis of approximately 620 of the donors relied on high-throughput TCR beta sequencing. Alongside the repertoire data, information on donor age, sex, ethnicity and CMV serostatus was compiled. To predict cytomegalovirus infection status, the study brought together high-throughput TCR immunosequencing, statistical association of individual TCRs with disease status, and machine learning. Along with the roughly 670-subject first cohort, a separate validation cohort of over a hundred different subjects was used. The T cell repertoires of 666 subjects were profiled by immunosequencing and related to cytomegalovirus serostatus. The paper as a whole reports these results and caveats: In a later analysis, most CMV-associated TCR beta chains were found to appear HLA-restricted, with HLA associations seemingly driven largely by CMV exposure. Only TCR beta chains were sequenced in this cohort, and the absence of alpha or paired-chain data limited detectable features. HLA typing was unavailable for some donors at each locus, so association tests used only the typed subset. About 17 rarely observed V segments, including chromosome 9 orphons, were excluded from the earlier analysis of several hundred of the donors because counts were too low. The classifier was reported to diagnose cytomegalovirus status with high specificity and sensitivity in both the original cohort and the validation cohort. The only immune exposure information available for the cohort was CMV serostatus. The study listed 164 TCR beta chains as associated with cytomegalovirus. The sequencing pipeline was judged likely to have produced a cluster of highly shared sequence variants as a technical artifact. In an earlier analysis of approximately 600 of the donors, most TCR beta V segments were observed in productive rearrangements about 87% or about 30% of the time, broadly matching IMGT annotations. Three of the identified cytomegalovirus-associated TCR beta chains were confirmed in vitro to be specific for cytomegalovirus antigens. A further reported finding was that TCR beta sequences accurately predicted the HLA-A and HLA-B alleles for most subjects in the first cohort. Presence/absence analyses assumed roughly uniform sequencing depth across donors, an assumption that may not hold. In a later analysis, HLA-associated TCR beta chains were found to be more clonally expanded and to have lower generation probabilities than equally common non-associated chains. Correlated functional status among segregating V segments might reflect linkage disequilibrium, but an unknown experimental factor could not be ruled out. A later genetic analysis associated a missense DCLRE1C variant with V-gene and J-gene trimming of TCR beta chains, and an independent cohort replicated the association. Because the 87-base-pair reads could not distinguish some IMGT-functional V segments, including TRBV6-2 and TRBV6-3, those segments were excluded. Across donors, most TCR sequences were observed very rarely, whereas some public TCRs were present in many individuals. When HLA alleles, especially DR and DQ, strongly co-occurred, TCR associations were difficult to assign to individual alleles. A later genetic analysis reported fewer N-insertions in productive TCRs among donors in an Asian-associated ancestry cluster than the roughly 650-donor mean. Specific HLA alleles were associated with 15,000 to 20,000 TCR beta sequences at a false discovery rate of 0.05 in a later analysis. In a later analysis, several top co-occurrence clusters were reported to appear linked to parvovirus B19, influenza, CMV and Epstein-Barr virus. The authors suggested that the approach could potentially be extended to other disease states and immunological phenotypes. According to a later analysis, TCR association rates differed among HLA loci, with DRB1 alleles showing the most associated TCRs and HLA-C alleles showing the fewest.

Concerning this clone: The antigen this receptor binds is unknown. Base-call qualities are not available, and no considerably larger clone is one nucleotide away.

Libraries were built with the immunoSEQ multiplex PCR assay. A mixture of 60 forward primers for TCR Vbeta segments and 13 reverse primers for TCR Jbeta segments was used in the multiplex PCR. A multiplex PCR assay on genomic DNA amplified the CDR3 region of rearranged TCR beta genes. On the Illumina HiSeq System, the amplified TCR beta libraries were sequenced as 87-base-pair reads. The original methods were these. A later analysis counted 75 million to 100 million unique TCR beta chains across the 500 to 850 repertoires, and 10 million to 11 million of these chains were shared by at least two donors. Raw reads were error-corrected and collapsed into unique sequences by a nearest-neighbor algorithm in which closely related sequences were merged to remove PCR and sequencing errors. CDR3 sequences were aligned to IMGT reference sequences to assign V, D and J gene segments. Each retained sequence needed at least a six-nucleotide match to both a V gene segment and a J gene segment. A rearrangement was called productive if the CDR3 had no stop codons and remained in frame with V and J, and every other rearrangement was called non-productive. Following IMGT convention, CDR3 was defined as the stretch from the second conserved V-encoded cysteine to the conserved J-encoded phenylalanine. The earlier analysis of a few hundred of the donors excluded sequences that lacked an unambiguous match to a single V gene segment. In an earlier analysis of several hundred of the donors, V segments were called functional above 56.7% productive rearrangements and were called segregating when the between-donor standard deviation exceeded 5%. To diagnose cytomegalovirus status from the catalog of TCR beta chain sequences, a statistical classification framework was built. V and J gene assignment, in a later analysis, came from comparing TCR nucleotide sequences with IMGT/GENE-DB human TR gene sequences. In a later analysis, CDR3 sequences and most-parsimonious VDJ recombination scenarios were assigned using the TCRdist pipeline. In a later analysis, each TCR beta chain was defined by its CDR3 amino acid sequence together with its V-gene family, and reads without a unique V-gene family were excluded. In a later analysis, around 650 highly shared, low-generation-probability nucleotide sequences were removed to address suspected cross-contamination and a sequencing artifact. For each public chain, a later analysis derived a clonal expansion index from normalized ranks of inferred template counts within each repertoire. Generation probabilities in a later analysis came from a VDJ recombination model fitted to out-of-frame rearrangements, and those results were checked against IGoR. In a later analysis, TCR-TCR, TCR-HLA and TCR-CMV co-occurrence was scored with hypergeometric tests, and a repertoire-size bias correction was applied to TCR pairs. To estimate false discovery rates, a later analysis permuted the HLA or CMV assignments 20 times. In a later analysis, co-occurring TCRs were grouped using DBSCAN, with TCRdist sequence similarity added in when clustering inside HLA-allele-positive subsets. Co-occurrence clustering excluded repertoires with fewer than 30,000 or more than 120,000 public chains, plus five with anomalous nucleotide sharing. Held by TCRdb, this immuneACCESS table contains in-frame sequences only and omits some clones. Under half of the omission traces to an unresolved V gene where checked; the cause of the rest is unknown. From that table come the V and J calls and clone size; the DNA was used to work out D and trimming. The sample table shows tens of thousands of clones, and approximately 74% are seen once. Of the sample, 6.2% falls within the top ten clones.

Reading from cysteine to phenylalanine, the CDR3 counts 13 amino acids. CDR3 DNA is the only sequence kept; it has 39 bases, read in frame from the first base. CDR1 MDHEN and CDR2 SYDVKM were looked up in the germline V gene. Germline trimming: 10 bases from V, 4 bases from J; junction bases outside gene matches: 5. In total, over 600 healthy bone marrow donors made up the cohort. At the time of sampling, all cohort members were nominally healthy, though unrecorded immune exposures were likely present. The donor tested CMV seropositive and was one of the 289 seropositive cohort members. Each donor provided a peripheral blood sample, and peripheral blood mononuclear cells were used for TCR beta sequencing. Genomic DNA extraction from the blood cell samples was performed with the Qiagen DNeasy Blood Extraction Kit.

The sequencing input was PBMCs. This sequence uses TRBV28 and TRBJ2-1, with 9 junctional bases fitting TRBD1. The sequence was collected from a woman in her fifties or sixties in good health and CMV-seropositive. The CDR3 here reads CAITGTGYNEQFF. At the DNA level, the sequence is TGTGCCATCACCGGGACAGGGTACAATGAGCAGTTCTTC.